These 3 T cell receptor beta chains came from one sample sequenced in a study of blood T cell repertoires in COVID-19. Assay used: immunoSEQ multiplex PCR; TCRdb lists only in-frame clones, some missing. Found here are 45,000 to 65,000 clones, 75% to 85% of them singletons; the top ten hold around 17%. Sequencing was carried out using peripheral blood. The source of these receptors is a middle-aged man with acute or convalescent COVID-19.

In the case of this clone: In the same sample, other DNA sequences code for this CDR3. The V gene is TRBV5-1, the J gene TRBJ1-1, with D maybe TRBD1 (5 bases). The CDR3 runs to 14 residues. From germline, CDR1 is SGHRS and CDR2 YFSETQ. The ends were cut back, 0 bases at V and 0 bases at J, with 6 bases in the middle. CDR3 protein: CASSLGGVNTEAFF. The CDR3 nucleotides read TGCGCCAGCAGCTTGGGGGGCGTGAACACTGAAGCTTTCTTT.

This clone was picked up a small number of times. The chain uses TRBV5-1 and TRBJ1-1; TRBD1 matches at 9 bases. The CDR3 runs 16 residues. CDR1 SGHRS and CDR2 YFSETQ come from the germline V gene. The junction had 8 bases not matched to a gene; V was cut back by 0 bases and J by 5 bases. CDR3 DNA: TGCGCCAGCAGCTTGGACAGGGGGCGGAGAGTTACTGAAGCTTTCTTT. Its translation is CASSLDRGRRVTEAFF. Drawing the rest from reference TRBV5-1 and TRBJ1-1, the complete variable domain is KAGVTQTPRYLIKTRGQQVTLSCSPISGHRSVSWYQQTPGQGLQFLFEYFSETQRNKGNFPGRFSGRQFSNSRSEMNVSTLELGDSALYLCASSLDRGRRVTEAFFGQGTRLTVV.

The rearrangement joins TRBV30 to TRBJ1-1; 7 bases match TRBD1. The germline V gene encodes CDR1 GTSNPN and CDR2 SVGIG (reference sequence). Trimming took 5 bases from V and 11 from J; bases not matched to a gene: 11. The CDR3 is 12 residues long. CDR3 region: CAWDVFRQGAFF. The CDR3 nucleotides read TGTGCCTGGGATGTCTTCCGACAGGGCGCTTTCTTT.